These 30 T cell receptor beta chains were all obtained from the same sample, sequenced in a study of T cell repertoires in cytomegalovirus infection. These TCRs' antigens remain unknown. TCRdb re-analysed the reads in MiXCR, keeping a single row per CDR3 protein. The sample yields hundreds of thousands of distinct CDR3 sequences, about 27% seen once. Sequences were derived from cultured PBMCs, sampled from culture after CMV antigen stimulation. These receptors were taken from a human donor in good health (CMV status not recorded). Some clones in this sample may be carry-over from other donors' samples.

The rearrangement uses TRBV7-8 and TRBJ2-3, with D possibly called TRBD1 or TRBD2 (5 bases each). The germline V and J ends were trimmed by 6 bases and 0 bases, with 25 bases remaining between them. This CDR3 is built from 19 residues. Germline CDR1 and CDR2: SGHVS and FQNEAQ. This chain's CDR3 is CASRSLGMGDLRSTDTQYF. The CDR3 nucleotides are TGTGCCAGCAGATCTCTGGGTATGGGGGACCTTCGAAGCACAGATACGCAGTATTTT.

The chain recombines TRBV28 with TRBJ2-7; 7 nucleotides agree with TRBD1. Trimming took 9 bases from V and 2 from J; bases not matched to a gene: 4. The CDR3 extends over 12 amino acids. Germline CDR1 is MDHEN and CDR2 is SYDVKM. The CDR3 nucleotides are TGTGCCAGTAGGACAGGTCCCTACGAGCAGTACTTC. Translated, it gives CASRTGPYEQYF.

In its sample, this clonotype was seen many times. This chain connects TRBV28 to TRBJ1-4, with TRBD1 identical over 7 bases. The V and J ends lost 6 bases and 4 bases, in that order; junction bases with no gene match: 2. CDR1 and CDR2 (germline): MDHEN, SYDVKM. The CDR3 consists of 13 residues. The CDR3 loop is CASRQGNNEKLFF. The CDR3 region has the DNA TGTGCCAGCAGACAGGGGAATAATGAAAAACTGTTTTTT.

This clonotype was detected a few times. The chain's CDR3 is CASSYYSNQPQHF. The CDR3 region has the DNA TGTGCCAGCAGCTACTATAGCAATCAGCCCCAGCATTTT. The V call is TRBV7-9, the J call TRBJ1-5, with D uncertain. This CDR3 has 13 residues. V was clipped by 4 bases and J by 0 bases, with 4 bases between them. Looked up from germline, CDR1 is SEHNR and CDR2 is FQNEAQ (reference sequence). Full variable domain (rest looked up from reference TRBV7-9 and TRBJ1-5): DTGVSQNPRHKITKRGQNVTFRCDPISEHNRLYWYRQTLGQGPEFLTYFQNEAQLEKSRLLSDRFSAERPKGSFSTLEIQRTEQGDSAMYLCASSYYSNQPQHFGDGTRLSIL.

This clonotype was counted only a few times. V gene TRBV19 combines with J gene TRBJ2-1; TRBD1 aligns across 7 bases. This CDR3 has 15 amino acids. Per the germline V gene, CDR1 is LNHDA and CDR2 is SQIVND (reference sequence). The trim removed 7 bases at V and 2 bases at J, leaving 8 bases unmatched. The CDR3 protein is CASTLGQGAYNEQFF. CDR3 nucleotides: TGTGCCAGTACTCTCGGGCAGGGGGCCTACAATGAGCAGTTCTTC.

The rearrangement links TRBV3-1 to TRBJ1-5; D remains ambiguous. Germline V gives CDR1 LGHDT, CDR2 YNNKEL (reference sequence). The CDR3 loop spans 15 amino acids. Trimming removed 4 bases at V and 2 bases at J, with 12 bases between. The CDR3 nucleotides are TGTGCCAGCAGCCCGGACCCTGGGGGCAATCAGCCCCAGCATTTT. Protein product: CASSPDPGGNQPQHF.

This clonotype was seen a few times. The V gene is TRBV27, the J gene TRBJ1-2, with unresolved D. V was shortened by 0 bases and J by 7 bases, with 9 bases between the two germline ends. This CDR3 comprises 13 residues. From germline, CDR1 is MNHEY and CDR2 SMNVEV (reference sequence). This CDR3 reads CASSLSDEGGYTF. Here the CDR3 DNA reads TGTGCCAGCAGTTTATCGGACGAGGGTGGCTACACCTTC.

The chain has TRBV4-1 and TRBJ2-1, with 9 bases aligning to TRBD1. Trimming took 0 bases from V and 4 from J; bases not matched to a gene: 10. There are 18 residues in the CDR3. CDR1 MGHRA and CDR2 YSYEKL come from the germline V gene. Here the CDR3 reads CASSQDPPSGTGYNEQFF. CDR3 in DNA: TGCGCCAGCAGCCAAGATCCCCCGTCCGGGACAGGGTACAATGAGCAGTTCTTC.

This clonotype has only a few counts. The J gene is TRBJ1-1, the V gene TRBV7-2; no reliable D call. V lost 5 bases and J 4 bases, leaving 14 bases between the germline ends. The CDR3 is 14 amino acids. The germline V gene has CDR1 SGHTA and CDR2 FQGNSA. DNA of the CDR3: TGTGCCAGCAGCGCCGGACGACTGGGCACTGAAGCTTTCTTT. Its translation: CASSAGRLGTEAFF.

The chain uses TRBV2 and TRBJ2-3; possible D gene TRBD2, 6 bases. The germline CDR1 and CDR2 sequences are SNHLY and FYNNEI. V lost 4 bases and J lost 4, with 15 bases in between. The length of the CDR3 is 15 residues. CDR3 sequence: CASSGEASAADTQYF. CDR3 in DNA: TGTGCCAGCAGTGGAGAGGCTAGCGCTGCAGATACGCAGTATTTT.

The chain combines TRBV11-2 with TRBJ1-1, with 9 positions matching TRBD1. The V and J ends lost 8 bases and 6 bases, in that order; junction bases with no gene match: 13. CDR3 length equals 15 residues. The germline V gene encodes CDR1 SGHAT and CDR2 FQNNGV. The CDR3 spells CASRAGQGGESEAFF. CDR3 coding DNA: TGTGCCAGCCGGGCGGGACAGGGAGGGGAGTCTGAAGCTTTCTTT.

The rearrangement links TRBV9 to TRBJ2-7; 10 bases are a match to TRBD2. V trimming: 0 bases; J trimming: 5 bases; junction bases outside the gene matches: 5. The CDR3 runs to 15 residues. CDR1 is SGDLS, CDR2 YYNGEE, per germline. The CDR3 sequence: CASSVVPSGSNEQYF. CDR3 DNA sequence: TGTGCCAGCAGCGTAGTGCCTAGCGGGAGTAACGAGCAGTACTTC.

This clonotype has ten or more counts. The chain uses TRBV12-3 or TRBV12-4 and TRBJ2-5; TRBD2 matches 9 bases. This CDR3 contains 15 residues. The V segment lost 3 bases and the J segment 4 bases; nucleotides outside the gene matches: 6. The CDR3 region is CASSFSSGGSETQYF. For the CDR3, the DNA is TGTGCCAGCAGTTTTTCGAGCGGGGGGTCAGAGACCCAGTACTTC.

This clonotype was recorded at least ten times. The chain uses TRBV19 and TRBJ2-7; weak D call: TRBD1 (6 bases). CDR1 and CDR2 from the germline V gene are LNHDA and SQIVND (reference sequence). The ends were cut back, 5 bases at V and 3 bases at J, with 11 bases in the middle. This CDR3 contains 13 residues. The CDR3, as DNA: TGTGCCAGTAGTTGGGACACCCGCTACGAGCAGTACTTC. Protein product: CASSWDTRYEQYF.

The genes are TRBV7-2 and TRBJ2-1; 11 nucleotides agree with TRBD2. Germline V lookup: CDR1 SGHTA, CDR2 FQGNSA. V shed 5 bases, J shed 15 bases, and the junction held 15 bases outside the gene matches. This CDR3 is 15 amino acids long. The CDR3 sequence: CASSLAGSGRVGPFF. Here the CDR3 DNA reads TGTGCCAGCAGCCTCGCTGGTAGCGGGAGGGTCGGGCCGTTCTTC.

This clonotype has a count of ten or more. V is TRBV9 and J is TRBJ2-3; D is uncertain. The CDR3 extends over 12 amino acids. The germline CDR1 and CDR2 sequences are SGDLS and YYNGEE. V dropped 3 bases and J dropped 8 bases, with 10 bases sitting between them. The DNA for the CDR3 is TGTGCCAGCAGCGGAGACTTAGGTACGCAGTATTTT. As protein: CASSGDLGTQYF.

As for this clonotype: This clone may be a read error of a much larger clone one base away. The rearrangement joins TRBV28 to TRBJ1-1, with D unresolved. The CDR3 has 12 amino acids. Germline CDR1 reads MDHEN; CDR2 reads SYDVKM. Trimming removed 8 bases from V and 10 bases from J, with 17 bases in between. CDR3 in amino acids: CASGSSRRRAFF. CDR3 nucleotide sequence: TGTGCCAGCGGTTCAAGTCGAAGACGAGCTTTCTTT.

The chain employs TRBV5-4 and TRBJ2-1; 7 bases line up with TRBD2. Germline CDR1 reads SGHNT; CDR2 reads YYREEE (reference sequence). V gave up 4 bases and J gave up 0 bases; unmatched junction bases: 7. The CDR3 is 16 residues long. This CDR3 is CASSPTASGSYNEQFF. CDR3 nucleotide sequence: TGTGCCAGCAGCCCCACGGCTAGCGGCTCCTACAATGAGCAGTTCTTC.

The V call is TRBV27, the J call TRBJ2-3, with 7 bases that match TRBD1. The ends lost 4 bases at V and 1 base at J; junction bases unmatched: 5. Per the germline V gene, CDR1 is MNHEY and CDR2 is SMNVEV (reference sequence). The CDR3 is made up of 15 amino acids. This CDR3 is CASSSRGRRTDTQYF. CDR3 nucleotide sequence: TGTGCCAGCAGTTCAAGGGGGCGCCGCACAGATACGCAGTATTTT.

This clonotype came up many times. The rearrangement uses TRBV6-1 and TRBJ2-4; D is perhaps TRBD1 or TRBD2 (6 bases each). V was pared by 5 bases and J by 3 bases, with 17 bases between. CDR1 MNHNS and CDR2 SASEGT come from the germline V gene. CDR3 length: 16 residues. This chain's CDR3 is CASSHVSRGDKNIQYF. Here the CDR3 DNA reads TGTGCCAGCAGTCACGTTTCTAGGGGGGACAAAAACATTCAGTACTTC.

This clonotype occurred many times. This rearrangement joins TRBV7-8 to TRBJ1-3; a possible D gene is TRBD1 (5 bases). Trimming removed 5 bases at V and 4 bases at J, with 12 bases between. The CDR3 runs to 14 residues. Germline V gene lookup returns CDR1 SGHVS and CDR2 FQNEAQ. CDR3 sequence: CASSIRWGGNTIYF. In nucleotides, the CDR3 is TGTGCCAGCAGCATTCGTTGGGGGGGAAACACCATATATTTT.

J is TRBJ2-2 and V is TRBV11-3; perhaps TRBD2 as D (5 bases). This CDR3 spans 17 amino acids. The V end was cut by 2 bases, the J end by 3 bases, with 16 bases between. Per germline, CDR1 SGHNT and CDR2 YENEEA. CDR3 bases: TGTGCCAGCAGCTTATTTGGTGGGAGATACGACACCGGGGAGCTGTTTTTT. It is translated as CASSLFGGRYDTGELFF.

CDR3 region: CASSARDRLSYEQYF. In DNA form, the CDR3 reads TGTGCCAGCAGCGCCCGGGACAGGCTCTCCTACGAGCAGTACTTC. The chain links TRBV5-6 to TRBJ2-7, with 8 bases that match TRBD1. Per the germline V gene, CDR1 is SGHDT and CDR2 is YYEEEE. The trim removed 4 bases at V and 0 bases at J, leaving 6 bases unmatched. The CDR3 sequence is 15 residues long.

The CDR3 nucleotides are TGTGCCAGCAGCGGCCCGATAAGCACAGATACGCAGTATTTT. Translation: CASSGPISTDTQYF. V usage is TRBV25-1 and J usage is TRBJ2-3; D not resolved. Trimming removed 6 bases from V and 0 bases from J, with 10 bases in between. This CDR3 contains 14 residues. CDR1 is MGHDK and CDR2 is SYGVNS in the germline V gene.

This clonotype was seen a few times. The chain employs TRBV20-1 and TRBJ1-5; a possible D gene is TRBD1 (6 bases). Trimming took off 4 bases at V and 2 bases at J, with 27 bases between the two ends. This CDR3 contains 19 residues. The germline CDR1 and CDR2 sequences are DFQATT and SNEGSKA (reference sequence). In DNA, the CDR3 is TGCAGTGCTATCGATCCCGCTACAGGGACGGGCCTAGGCAATCAGCCCCAGCATTTT. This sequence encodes CSAIDPATGTGLGNQPQHF.

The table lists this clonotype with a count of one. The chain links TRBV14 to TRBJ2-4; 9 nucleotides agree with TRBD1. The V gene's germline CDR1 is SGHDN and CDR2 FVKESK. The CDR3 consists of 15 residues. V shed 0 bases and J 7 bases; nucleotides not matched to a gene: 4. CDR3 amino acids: CASSQDGTGFNIQYF. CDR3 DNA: TGTGCCAGCAGCCAAGATGGGACAGGGTTTAACATTCAGTACTTC.

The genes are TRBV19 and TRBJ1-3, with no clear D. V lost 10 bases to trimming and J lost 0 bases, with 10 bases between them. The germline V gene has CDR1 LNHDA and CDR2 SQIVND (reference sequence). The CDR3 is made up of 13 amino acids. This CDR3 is CATSGDSGNTIYF. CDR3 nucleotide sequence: TGTGCCACCAGCGGGGACTCTGGAAACACCATATATTTT.

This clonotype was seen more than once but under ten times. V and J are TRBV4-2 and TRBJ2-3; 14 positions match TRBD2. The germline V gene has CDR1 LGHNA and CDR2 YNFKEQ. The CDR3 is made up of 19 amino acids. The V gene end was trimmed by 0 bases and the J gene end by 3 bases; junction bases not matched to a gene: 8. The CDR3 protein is CASSQDHRGTSGGTDTQYF. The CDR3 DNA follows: TGTGCCAGCAGCCAAGATCATAGGGGGACTAGCGGGGGAACAGATACGCAGTATTTT.

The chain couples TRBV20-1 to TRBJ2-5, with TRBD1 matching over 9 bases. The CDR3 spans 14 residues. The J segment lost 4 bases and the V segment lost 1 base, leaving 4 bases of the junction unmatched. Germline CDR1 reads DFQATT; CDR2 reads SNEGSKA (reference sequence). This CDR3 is CSARVSQGAETQYF. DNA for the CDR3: TGCAGTGCTAGAGTTTCACAGGGGGCAGAGACCCAGTACTTC.

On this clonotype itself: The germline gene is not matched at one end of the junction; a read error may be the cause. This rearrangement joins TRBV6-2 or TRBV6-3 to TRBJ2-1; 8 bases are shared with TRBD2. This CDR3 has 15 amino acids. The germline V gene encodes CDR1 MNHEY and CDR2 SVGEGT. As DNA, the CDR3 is TGTGCCAGCAGTTCCTGGACTAGCACCTACGATGAGCAGTTCTTC. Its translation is CASSSWTSTYDEQFF.